This is a list of T cell receptor beta chains from one sample in a study of beta chain features in type 1 diabetes. TCRdb keeps only in-frame clones here, not all; method: immunoSEQ multiplex PCR. Of some 500,000 clones in the sample, about an eighth were seen once. Sequencing input: naive CD4+ T cells from blood. Receptor source: a woman under 30 in good health. Each CDR3 is given with its conserved first and last residue. The D gene is left open where the match is weak. Part of the rows lack a size; the others show once, few, many or a class for expanded clones.

V: TRBV7-9; D: .; size: few; J: TRBJ1-2; CDR3: CASSLKQPHGYTF
V: TRBV28; D: TRBD2; size: .; J: TRBJ2-3; CDR3: CASSLRRGGTDTQYF
V: TRBV4-1; D: .; size: few; J: TRBJ2-3; CDR3: CASSQPGGVRSDTQYF
V: TRBV5-4; D: .; size: .; J: TRBJ2-3; CDR3: CASTTNVGLADTQYF
V: TRBV7-2; D: .; size: .; J: TRBJ2-5; CDR3: CASSLDDNVGTQYF
V: TRBV5-1; D: TRBD2; size: few; J: TRBJ2-1; CDR3: CASSLVPSGMDYNEQFF
V: TRBV30; D: TRBD1; size: .; J: TRBJ2-3; CDR3: CAWSVRDRKVSNTQYF
V: TRBV5-1; D: .; size: few; J: TRBJ1-4; CDR3: CASSWTRDGNEKLFF
V: TRBV5-1; D: TRBD2; size: .; J: TRBJ2-1; CDR3: CASSWGLAGDDEQFF
V: TRBV18; D: TRBD1; size: few; J: TRBJ1-6; CDR3: CASSQDRAGSPLHF
V: TRBV9; D: .; size: .; J: TRBJ2-3; CDR3: CASSVRPGSTDTQYF
V: TRBV14; D: TRBD1; size: .; J: TRBJ1-6; CDR3: CASSHGTENSPLHF
V: TRBV6-6; D: .; size: few; J: TRBJ2-7; CDR3: CASSSQMNANYEQYF
V: TRBV30; D: TRBD2; size: few; J: TRBJ2-7; CDR3: CAWSARTSGRSSYEQYF
V: TRBV4-1; D: TRBD1; size: few; J: TRBJ1-5; CDR3: CASSTGTGRMKSNQPQHF
V: TRBV29-1; D: .; size: .; J: TRBJ2-2; CDR3: CSVEERRGAGELFF
V: TRBV7-2; D: .; size: .; J: TRBJ2-1; CDR3: CASSLVGYNEQFF
V: TRBV19; D: .; size: few; J: TRBJ2-3; CDR3: CASRDTQYF
V: TRBV4-3; D: .; size: .; J: TRBJ2-6; CDR3: CASSQGTAGANVLTF
V: TRBV7-2; D: TRBD1; size: .; J: TRBJ1-6; CDR3: CASSKQGAYNSPLHF
V: TRBV7-2; D: .; size: few; J: TRBJ2-3; CDR3: CASSLGGASDTQYF
V: TRBV7-9; D: .; size: .; J: TRBJ2-7; CDR3: CASSLVSGPRSYEQYF
V: TRBV7-8; D: TRBD1; size: few; J: TRBJ2-2; CDR3: CASSPLDRAANTGELFF
V: TRBV30; D: .; size: many; J: TRBJ2-1; CDR3: CAWSLETQNNEQFF
V: TRBV6-1; D: .; size: few; J: TRBJ1-4; CDR3: CASSEGLATNEKLFF
V: TRBV29-1; D: .; size: .; J: TRBJ2-7; CDR3: CSVAGTQTDEQYF
V: TRBV7-8; D: .; size: .; J: TRBJ2-5; CDR3: CASSLEGPLGTQYF
V: TRBV6-5; D: TRBD1; size: .; J: TRBJ2-7; CDR3: CASSRETGGEQYF
V: TRBV7-2; D: .; size: .; J: TRBJ2-1; CDR3: CASSHSGRKWEQFF
V: TRBV7-2; D: TRBD1; size: .; J: TRBJ1-3; CDR3: CASSLMGQSGNTIYF
V: TRBV2; D: .; size: .; J: TRBJ1-1; CDR3: CASRIGTTEAFF
V: TRBV7-8; D: .; size: few; J: TRBJ2-3; CDR3: CASSLGGTGVTTQYF